This T cell receptor beta chain was sequenced in a study of cytomegalovirus exposure and HLA in healthy donors. Study as a whole: In an early release, HLA-typed donors contributed approximately 82 million unique TCR sequences.

For this clone: The antigen is undetermined.

The CDR3 has 15 residues. V was clipped by 2 bases and J by 1 base, with 9 bases between them. Germline values: CDR1 MNHEY, CDR2 SVGAGI. Study conclusions and caveats: Common viral pathogens seemed, in a later analysis, to connect with several of the most significant clusters. Per a later analysis, about 17,000 TCR beta sequences showed association with HLA alleles at 0.05 false discovery rate.

Vbeta (60) and Jbeta (13) primers were used in the PCR. Only in-frame clones appear in the TCRdb table, and some are missing; sequencing was by immunoSEQ multiplex PCR. The sample lists about 130,000 clones, 80% to 90% occurring once. At collection, donors were nominally healthy, but unrecorded immune exposures were probable. This chain links TRBV6-5 with TRBJ2-1; D unclear. The receptor comes from a middle-aged woman in good health and CMV-seropositive. What was sequenced was PBMCs. The CDR3 is CASSYRIDSYNEQFF. The CDR3 DNA sequence: TGTGCCAGCAGTTACCGAATAGATTCCTACAATGAGCAGTTCTTC.